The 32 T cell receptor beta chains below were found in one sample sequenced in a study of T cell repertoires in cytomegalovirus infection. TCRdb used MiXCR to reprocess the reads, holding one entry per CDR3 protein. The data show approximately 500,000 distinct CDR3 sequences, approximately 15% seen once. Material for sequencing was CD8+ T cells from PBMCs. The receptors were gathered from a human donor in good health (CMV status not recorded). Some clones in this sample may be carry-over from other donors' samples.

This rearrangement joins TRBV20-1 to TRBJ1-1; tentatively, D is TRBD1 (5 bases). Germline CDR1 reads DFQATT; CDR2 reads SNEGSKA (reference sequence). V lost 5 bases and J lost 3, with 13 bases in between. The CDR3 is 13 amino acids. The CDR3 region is CSAQVGGYTEAFF. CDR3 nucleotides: TGCAGTGCTCAGGTCGGGGGGTACACTGAAGCTTTCTTT.

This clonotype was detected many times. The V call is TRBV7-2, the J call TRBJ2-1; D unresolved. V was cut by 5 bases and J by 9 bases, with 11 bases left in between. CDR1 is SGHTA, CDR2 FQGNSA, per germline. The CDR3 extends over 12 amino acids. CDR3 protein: CASSGSPGEQFF. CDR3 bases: TGTGCCAGCAGCGGTAGCCCCGGTGAGCAGTTCTTC.

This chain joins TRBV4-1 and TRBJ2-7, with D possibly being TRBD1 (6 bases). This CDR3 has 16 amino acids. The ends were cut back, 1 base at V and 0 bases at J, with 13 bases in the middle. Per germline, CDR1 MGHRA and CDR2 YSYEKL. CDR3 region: CASSQGGTPVSYEQYF. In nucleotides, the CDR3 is TGCGCCAGCAGCCAAGGGGGGACACCAGTCTCCTACGAGCAGTACTTC.

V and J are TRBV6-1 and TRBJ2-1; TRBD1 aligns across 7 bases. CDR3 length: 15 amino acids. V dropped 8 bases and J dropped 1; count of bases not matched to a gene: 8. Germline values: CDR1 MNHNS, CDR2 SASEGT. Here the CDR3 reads CASLQGRRSYNEQFF. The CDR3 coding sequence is TGTGCCAGCCTACAGGGGCGAAGGTCCTACAATGAGCAGTTCTTC.

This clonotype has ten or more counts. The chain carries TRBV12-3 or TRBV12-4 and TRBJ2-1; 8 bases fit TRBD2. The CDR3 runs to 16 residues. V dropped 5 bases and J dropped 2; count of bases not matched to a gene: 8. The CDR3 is CASSPQSGRAYNEQFF. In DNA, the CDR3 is TGTGCCAGCAGTCCGCAGAGCGGGAGAGCCTACAATGAGCAGTTCTTC.

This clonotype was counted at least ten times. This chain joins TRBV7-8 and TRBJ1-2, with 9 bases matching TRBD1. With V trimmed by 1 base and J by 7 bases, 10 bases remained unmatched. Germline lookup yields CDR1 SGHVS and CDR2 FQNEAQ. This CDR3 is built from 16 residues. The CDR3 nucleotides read TGTGCCAGCAGCTTAGAAGAAGGGACAGGGCCCTTTGGCTACACCTTC. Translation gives CASSLEEGTGPFGYTF.

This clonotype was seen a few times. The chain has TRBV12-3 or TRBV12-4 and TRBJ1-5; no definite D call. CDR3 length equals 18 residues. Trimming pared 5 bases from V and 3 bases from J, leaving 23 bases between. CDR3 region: CASSTPFGESVTNQPQHF. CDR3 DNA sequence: TGTGCCAGCAGTACCCCCTTCGGAGAGTCGGTAACCAATCAGCCCCAGCATTTT.

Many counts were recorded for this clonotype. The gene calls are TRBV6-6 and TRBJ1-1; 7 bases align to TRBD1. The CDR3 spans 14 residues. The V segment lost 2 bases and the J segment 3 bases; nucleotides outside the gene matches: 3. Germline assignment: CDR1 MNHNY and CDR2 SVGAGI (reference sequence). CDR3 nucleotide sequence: TGTGCCAGCAGTTACGAGGGGGCCCACACTGAAGCTTTCTTT. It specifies CASSYEGAHTEAFF.

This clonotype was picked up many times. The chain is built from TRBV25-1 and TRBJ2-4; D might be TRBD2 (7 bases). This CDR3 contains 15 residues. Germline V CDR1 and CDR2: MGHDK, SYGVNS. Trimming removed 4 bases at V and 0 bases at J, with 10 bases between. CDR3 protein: CASSAGGLAKNIQYF. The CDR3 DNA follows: TGTGCCAGCAGTGCGGGGGGCCTAGCCAAAAACATTCAGTACTTC.

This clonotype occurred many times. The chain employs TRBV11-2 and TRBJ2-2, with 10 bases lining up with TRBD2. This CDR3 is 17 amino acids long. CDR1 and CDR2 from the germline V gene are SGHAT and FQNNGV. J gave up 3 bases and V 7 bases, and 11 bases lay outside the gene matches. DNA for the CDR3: TGTGCCAGCACGCGAAGCGGGAGGGCCCTCTACACCGGGGAGCTGTTTTTT. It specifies CASTRSGRALYTGELFF.

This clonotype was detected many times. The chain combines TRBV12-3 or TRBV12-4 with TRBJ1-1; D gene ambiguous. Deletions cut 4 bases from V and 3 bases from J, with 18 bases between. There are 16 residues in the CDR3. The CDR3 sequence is CASSSLILYSDTEAFF. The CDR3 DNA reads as TGTGCCAGCAGTTCCCTCATCCTTTATTCAGACACTGAAGCTTTCTTT.

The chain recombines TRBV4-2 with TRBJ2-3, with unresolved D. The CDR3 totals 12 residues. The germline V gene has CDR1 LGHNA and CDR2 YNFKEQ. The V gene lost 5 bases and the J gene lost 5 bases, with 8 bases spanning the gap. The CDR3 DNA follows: TGTGCCAGCAGCAGGGCGGAAGATACGCAGTATTTT. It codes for CASSRAEDTQYF.

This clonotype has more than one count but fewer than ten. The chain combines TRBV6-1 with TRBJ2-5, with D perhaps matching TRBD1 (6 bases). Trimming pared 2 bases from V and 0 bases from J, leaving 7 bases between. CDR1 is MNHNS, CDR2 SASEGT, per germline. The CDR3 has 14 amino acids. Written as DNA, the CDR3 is TGTGCCAGCAGTGAAACAGGGTACCAAGAGACCCAGTACTTC. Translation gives CASSETGYQETQYF.

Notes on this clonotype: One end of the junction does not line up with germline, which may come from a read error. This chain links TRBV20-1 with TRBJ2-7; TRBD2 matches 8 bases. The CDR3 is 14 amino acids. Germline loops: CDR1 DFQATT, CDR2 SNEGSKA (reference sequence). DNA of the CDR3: TGCAGTGCTAGAGCGGGAGGGCCCTCCTACAAGCAGTACTTC. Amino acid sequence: CSARAGGPSYKQYF.

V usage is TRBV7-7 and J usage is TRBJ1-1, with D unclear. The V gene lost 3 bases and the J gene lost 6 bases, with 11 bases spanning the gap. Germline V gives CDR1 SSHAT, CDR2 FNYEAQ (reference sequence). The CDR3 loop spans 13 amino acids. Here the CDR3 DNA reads TGTGCCAGCAGCTTTAACATGGGAGCTGAAGCTTTCTTT. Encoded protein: CASSFNMGAEAFF.

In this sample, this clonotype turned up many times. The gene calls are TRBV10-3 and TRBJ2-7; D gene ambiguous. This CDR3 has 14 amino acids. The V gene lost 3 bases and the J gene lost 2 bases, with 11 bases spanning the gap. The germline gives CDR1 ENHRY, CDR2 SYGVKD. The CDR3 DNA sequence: TGTGCCATCAGTGAAGAGGCCCGTACCTACGAGCAGTACTTC. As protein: CAISEEARTYEQYF.

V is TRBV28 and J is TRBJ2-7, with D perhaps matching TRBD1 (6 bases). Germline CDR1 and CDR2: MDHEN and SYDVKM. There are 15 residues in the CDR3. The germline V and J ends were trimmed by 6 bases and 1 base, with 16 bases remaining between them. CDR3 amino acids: CASRPTGIGSYEQYF. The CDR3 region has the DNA TGTGCCAGCAGACCAACAGGGATCGGGTCCTACGAGCAGTACTTC.

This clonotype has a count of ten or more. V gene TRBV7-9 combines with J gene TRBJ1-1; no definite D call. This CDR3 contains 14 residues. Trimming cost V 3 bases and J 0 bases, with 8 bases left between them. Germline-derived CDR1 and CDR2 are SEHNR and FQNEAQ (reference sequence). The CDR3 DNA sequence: TGTGCCAGCAGCTTGGCCAGCATGAACACTGAAGCTTTCTTT. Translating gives CASSLASMNTEAFF.

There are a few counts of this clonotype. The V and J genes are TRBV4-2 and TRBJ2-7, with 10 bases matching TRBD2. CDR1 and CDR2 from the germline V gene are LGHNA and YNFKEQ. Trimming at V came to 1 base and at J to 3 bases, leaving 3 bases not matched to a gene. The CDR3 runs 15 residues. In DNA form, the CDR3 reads TGTGCCAGCAGCCAAGGGGCTAGCGGGAGCTACGAGCAGTACTTC. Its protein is CASSQGASGSYEQYF.

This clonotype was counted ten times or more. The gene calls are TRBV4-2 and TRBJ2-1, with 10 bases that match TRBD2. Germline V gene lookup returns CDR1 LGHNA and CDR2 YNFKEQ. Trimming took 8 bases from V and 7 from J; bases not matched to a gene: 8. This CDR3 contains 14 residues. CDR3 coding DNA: TGTGCCAGCGGAAGAAGCGGGAGGGCAAATGAGCAGTTCTTC. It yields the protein CASGRSGRANEQFF.

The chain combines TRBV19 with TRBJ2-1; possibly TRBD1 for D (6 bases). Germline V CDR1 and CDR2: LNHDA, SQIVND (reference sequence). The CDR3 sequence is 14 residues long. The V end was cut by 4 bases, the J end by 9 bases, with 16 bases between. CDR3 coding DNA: TGTGCCAGTAGTACGGACAGCGAGGGGAGTGAGCAGTTCTTC. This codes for CASSTDSEGSEQFF.

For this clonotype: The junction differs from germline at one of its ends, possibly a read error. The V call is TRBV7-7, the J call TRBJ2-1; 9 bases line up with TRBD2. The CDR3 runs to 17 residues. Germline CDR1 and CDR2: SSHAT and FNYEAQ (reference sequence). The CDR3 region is CASSLGVGLALYNEQFF. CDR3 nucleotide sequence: TGTGCTAGCAGCTTAGGAGTAGGACTAGCGTTATACAATGAGCAGTTCTTC.

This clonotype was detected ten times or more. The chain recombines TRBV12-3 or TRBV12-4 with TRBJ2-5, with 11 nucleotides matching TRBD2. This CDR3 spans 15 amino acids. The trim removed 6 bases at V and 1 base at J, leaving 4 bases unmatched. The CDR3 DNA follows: TGTGCCAGCAGCCTACTAGCGGGGGCCCAAGAGACCCAGTACTTC. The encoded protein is CASSLLAGAQETQYF.

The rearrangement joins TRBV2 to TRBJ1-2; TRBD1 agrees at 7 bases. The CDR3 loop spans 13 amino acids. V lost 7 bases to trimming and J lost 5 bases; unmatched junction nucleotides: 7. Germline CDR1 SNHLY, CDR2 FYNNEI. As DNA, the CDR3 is TGTGCCAGCACAGGAGGGGGCTCTTATGGCTACACCTTC. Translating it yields CASTGGGSYGYTF.

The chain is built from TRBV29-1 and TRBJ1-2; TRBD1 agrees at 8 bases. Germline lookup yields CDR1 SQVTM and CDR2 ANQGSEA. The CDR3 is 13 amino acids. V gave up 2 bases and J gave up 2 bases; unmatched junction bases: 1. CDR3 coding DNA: TGCAGCGTTGAACAGGGGGCCAACTATGGCTACACCTTC. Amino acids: CSVEQGANYGYTF.

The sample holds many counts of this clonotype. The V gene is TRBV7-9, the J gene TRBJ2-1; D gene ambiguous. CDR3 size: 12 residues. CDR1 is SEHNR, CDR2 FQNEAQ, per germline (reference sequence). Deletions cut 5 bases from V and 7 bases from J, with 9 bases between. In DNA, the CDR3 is TGTGCCAGCAGCCCCTACAGTAATGAGCAGTTCTTC. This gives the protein CASSPYSNEQFF.

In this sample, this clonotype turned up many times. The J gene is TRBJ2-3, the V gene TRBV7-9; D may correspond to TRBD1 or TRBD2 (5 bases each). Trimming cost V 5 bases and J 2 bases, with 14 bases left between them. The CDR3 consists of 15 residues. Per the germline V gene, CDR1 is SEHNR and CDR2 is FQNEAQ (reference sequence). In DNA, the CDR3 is TGTGCCAGCAGCCTCGTGGGGGACCCCACAGATACGCAGTATTTT. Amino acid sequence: CASSLVGDPTDTQYF.

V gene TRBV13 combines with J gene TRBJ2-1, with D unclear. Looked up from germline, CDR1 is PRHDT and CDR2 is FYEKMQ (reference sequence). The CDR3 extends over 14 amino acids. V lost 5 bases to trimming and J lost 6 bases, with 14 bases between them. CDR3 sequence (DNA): TGTGCCAGCAGCCCTCCCTCCTTGGCCAATGAGCAGTTCTTC. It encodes CASSPPSLANEQFF.

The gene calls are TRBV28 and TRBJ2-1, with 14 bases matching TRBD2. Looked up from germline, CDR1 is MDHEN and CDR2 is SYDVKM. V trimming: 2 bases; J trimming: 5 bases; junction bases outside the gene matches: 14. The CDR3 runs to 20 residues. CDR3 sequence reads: CASSLAGLAGGQGFDNEQFF. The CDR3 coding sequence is TGTGCCAGCAGTTTAGCCGGACTAGCGGGGGGCCAAGGGTTTGACAATGAGCAGTTCTTC.

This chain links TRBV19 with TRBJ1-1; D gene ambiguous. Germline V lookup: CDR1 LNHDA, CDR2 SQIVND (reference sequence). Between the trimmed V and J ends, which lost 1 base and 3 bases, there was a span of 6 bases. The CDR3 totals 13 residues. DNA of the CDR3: TGTGCCAGTAGTATAGCCAGTGACACTGAAGCTTTCTTT. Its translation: CASSIASDTEAFF.

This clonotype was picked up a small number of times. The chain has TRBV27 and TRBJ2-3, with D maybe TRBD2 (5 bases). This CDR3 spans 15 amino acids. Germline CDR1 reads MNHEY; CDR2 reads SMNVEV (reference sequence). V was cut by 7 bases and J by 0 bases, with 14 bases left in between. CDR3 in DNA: TGTGCCAGCATGGATTCGGGCGGGAGCACAGATACGCAGTATTTT. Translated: CASMDSGGSTDTQYF.

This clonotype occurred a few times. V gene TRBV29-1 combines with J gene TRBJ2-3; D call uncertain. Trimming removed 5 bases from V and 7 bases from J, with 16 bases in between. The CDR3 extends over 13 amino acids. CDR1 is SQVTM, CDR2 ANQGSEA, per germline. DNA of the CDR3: TGCAGCGTTATTTGGGAATTTCAGAATACGCAGTATTTT. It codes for CSVIWEFQNTQYF.